These 21 T cell receptor beta chains share one sample of origin, sequenced in a study of T cell responses to AZD1222 COVID-19 vaccine. TCRdb's copy holds only in-frame clones and misses some; the assay was immunoSEQ multiplex PCR. The sample has more than 100,000 clones; about 85% are singletons. The specimen was peripheral blood, collected on day 0 of AZD1222 vaccination. The receptors come from an adult in good health.

This chain uses TRBV7-3 with TRBJ2-2; 8 bases are shared with TRBD1. Germline V CDR1 and CDR2: SGHTA, FQGTGA. This CDR3 contains 14 residues. The trim removed 4 bases at V and 6 bases at J, leaving 4 bases unmatched. CDR3 nucleotides: TGTGCCAGCAGCTCACAGGGGGAGGCCGGGGAGCTGTTTTTT. It translates to CASSSQGEAGELFF. The full variable domain, with the rest looked up from reference TRBV7-3 and TRBJ2-2, is GAGVSQTPSNKVTEKGKYVELRCDPISGHTALYWYRQSLGQGPEFLIYFQGTGAADDSGLPNDRFFAVRPEGSVSTLKIQRTERGDSAVYLCASSSQGEAGELFFGEGSRLTVL.

V gene TRBV6-1 combines with J gene TRBJ2-1; D unresolved. Looked up from germline, CDR1 is MNHNS and CDR2 is SASEGT. This CDR3 contains 17 residues. Between the trimmed V and J ends, which lost 2 bases and 0 bases, there was a span of 14 bases. The CDR3 spells CASSENARSVSYNEQFF. In nucleotides, the CDR3 is TGTGCCAGCAGTGAAAATGCCAGGTCGGTCTCCTACAATGAGCAGTTCTTC.

This clone was found a few times. J is TRBJ1-1 and V is TRBV28; 7 bases map to TRBD1. Germline CDR1 and CDR2: MDHEN and SYDVKM. Unmatched junction bases numbered 11, after V lost 5 bases and J lost 8 bases. The CDR3 sequence is 14 residues long. The CDR3 reads CASSTRGDRIEAFF. CDR3 DNA sequence: TGTGCCAGCAGTACTAGGGGGGACAGAATCGAAGCTTTCTTT.

The gene calls are TRBV5-1 and TRBJ1-2; TRBD1 matches at 7 bases. V was clipped by 4 bases and J by 4 bases; unmatched bases: 13. CDR1 and CDR2 from the germline V gene are SGHRS and YFSETQ. This CDR3 region has 16 residues. CDR3 sequence: CASSPGQSPLFYGYTF. CDR3 in DNA: TGCGCCAGCAGCCCGGGACAGTCCCCTCTCTTCTATGGCTACACCTTC.

This chain uses TRBV7-2 with TRBJ2-7, with a possible D match to TRBD2 (5 bases). There are 14 residues in the CDR3. Trimming cost V 10 bases and J 3 bases, with 19 bases left between them. Germline CDR1 is SGHTA and CDR2 is FQGNSA. This CDR3 reads CAISRLAGVYEQYF. CDR3 bases: TGTGCCATCTCCCGGCTAGCTGGTGTCTACGAGCAGTACTTC.

In its sample, this clone was seen a few times. The V gene is TRBV10-1, the J gene TRBJ2-7; D gene uncertain. CDR1 is WNHNN, CDR2 SYGVQD, per germline (reference sequence). V lost 3 bases, J lost 2 bases, and 11 bases lay in between. There are 14 residues in the CDR3. The CDR3 is CASSDHRSTYEQYF. The CDR3 nucleotides read TGCGCCAGCAGTGATCACCGATCTACCTACGAGCAGTACTTC.

The V and J genes are TRBV6-1 and TRBJ2-3; D is undetermined. Trimming removed 1 base from V and 4 bases from J, with 12 bases in between. The CDR3 contains 15 residues. Germline V gene sequence: CDR1 MNHNS, CDR2 SASEGT. CDR3 sequence reads: CASSEDWLVSDTQYF. CDR3 sequence (DNA): TGTGCCAGCAGTGAAGATTGGCTAGTATCAGATACGCAGTATTTT.

This clone was detected once. The V gene is TRBV3-1 (or the pseudogene TRBV3-2), the J gene TRBJ2-3; D gene ambiguous. This CDR3 spans 11 amino acids. V was cut by 5 bases and J by 3 bases, with 3 bases left in between. Germline loops: CDR1 LGHDT, CDR2 YNNKEL (reference sequence). This CDR3 is CASSATDTQYF. The DNA of the CDR3 is TGTGCCAGCAGCGCAACAGATACGCAGTATTTT.

This clone is a singleton in its sample. This chain connects TRBV5-4 to TRBJ2-1, with D hard to call. The CDR3 has 13 residues. Trimming took 1 base from V and 6 from J, leaving 8 bases between them. The germline CDR1 and CDR2 sequences are SGHNT and YYREEE (reference sequence). CDR3 in DNA: TGTGCCAGCAGCTTGACCAGATTCAATGAGCAGTTCTTC. The encoded protein is CASSLTRFNEQFF.

This sequence joins TRBV10-3 and TRBJ2-7, with 11 nucleotides matching TRBD1. CDR3 length: 12 amino acids. Trimming took 11 bases from V and 4 from J; bases not matched to a gene: 4. Germline V gene data show CDR1 as ENHRY and CDR2 as SYGVKD. CDR3 region: CAAGQGAYEQYF. CDR3 DNA: TGTGCCGCTGGACAGGGGGCTTACGAGCAGTACTTC.

V usage is TRBV10-3 and J usage is TRBJ1-1; D may be TRBD1 (5 bases). The CDR3 sequence is 14 residues long. Germline V gives CDR1 ENHRY, CDR2 SYGVKD. V lost 9 bases to trimming and J lost 0 bases, with 14 bases between them. CDR3 DNA: TGTGCCATAAAAGGGGAACCCATGAACACTGAAGCTTTCTTT. It is translated as CAIKGEPMNTEAFF.

The chain uses TRBV7-9 and TRBJ2-1, with 10 bases fitting TRBD2. The CDR3 consists of 15 residues. V lost 6 bases to trimming and J lost 6 bases; unmatched junction nucleotides: 8. Germline loops: CDR1 SEHNR, CDR2 FQNEAQ (reference sequence). The DNA of the CDR3 is TGTGCCAGCAGACTAGCGGGAAAGGCCGGCAATGAGCAGTTCTTC. This sequence encodes CASRLAGKAGNEQFF.

The rearrangement joins TRBV18 to TRBJ2-7, with 9 bases aligning to TRBD1. The J segment lost 4 bases and the V segment lost 3 bases, leaving 7 bases of the junction unmatched. This CDR3 spans 15 amino acids. Germline assignment: CDR1 KGHSH and CDR2 LQKENI. The chain's CDR3 is CASSPPTGGTYEQYF. CDR3 nucleotide sequence: TGTGCCAGCTCACCTCCCACAGGGGGCACGTACGAGCAGTACTTC.

The chain links TRBV5-5 to TRBJ1-4; D is uncertain. The CDR3 has 15 residues. V dropped 5 bases and J dropped 0 bases, with 11 bases sitting between them. Germline CDR1 reads SGHKS; CDR2 reads YYEKEE (reference sequence). CDR3 amino acids: CASRNLVATNEKLFF. In nucleotides, the CDR3 is TGTGCCAGCAGAAACCTAGTTGCAACTAATGAAAAACTGTTTTTT.

The chain recombines TRBV3-1 (or the pseudogene TRBV3-2) with TRBJ2-1; 10 bases fit TRBD2. Germline lookup yields CDR1 LGHDT and CDR2 YNNKEL (reference sequence). The CDR3 consists of 16 residues. The junction had 5 bases not matched to a gene; V was cut back by 1 base and J by 5 bases. The CDR3 protein is CASSQGPSGSHNEQFF. Here the CDR3 DNA reads TGTGCCAGCAGCCAAGGCCCTAGCGGGAGCCACAATGAGCAGTTCTTC.

The genes are TRBV15 and TRBJ2-7, with 7 bases identical to TRBD1. J lost 5 bases, V lost 5 bases, and 6 bases had no gene match. This CDR3 is built from 13 residues. Germline V gives CDR1 LNHNV, CDR2 YYDKDF (reference sequence). CDR3 coding DNA: TGTGCCACCAGCGGGGGACAGATCAACGAGCAGTACTTC. Translated: CATSGGQINEQYF.

The chain carries TRBV24-1 and TRBJ2-1; 15 bases agree with TRBD2. CDR3 length equals 19 residues. V shed 3 bases and J 0 bases; nucleotides not matched to a gene: 5. The germline gives CDR1 KGHDR, CDR2 SFDVKD. DNA of the CDR3: TGTGCCACCAGTGATCCGGGACTAGCGGGAGGCAACTCCTACAATGAGCAGTTCTTC. As protein: CATSDPGLAGGNSYNEQFF.

The count of this clone is one. J is TRBJ1-5 and V is TRBV10-1; TRBD1 aligns across 8 bases. After removal of 9 bases from V and 5 bases from J, the junction contained 12 bases not matched to a gene. The CDR3 totals 15 residues. In germline, CDR1 is WNHNN, CDR2 SYGVQD (reference sequence). The CDR3 loop reads CARGRDRLSYQPQHF. The DNA of the CDR3 is TGCGCCAGGGGCCGGGACAGGCTCTCGTATCAGCCCCAGCATTTT.

For the CDR3, the DNA is TGCGCCAGCAGCCACCCAGGGGTCTACAATGAGCAGTTCTTC. Its translation is CASSHPGVYNEQFF. The chain links TRBV5-1 to TRBJ2-1; D is perhaps TRBD1 (6 bases). Germline V CDR1 and CDR2: SGHRS, YFSETQ. CDR3 length equals 14 residues. Trimming pared 4 bases from V and 3 bases from J, leaving 11 bases between.

J is TRBJ2-3 and V is TRBV24-1, with D perhaps TRBD2 (6 bases). The CDR3 contains 15 residues. The germline V gene has CDR1 KGHDR and CDR2 SFDVKD. The V end lost 9 bases, the J end lost 0 bases, and 15 bases lay between the germline ends. The CDR3 reads CATGGGNPSTDTQYF. The CDR3 bases are TGTGCCACCGGAGGAGGGAACCCTAGCACAGATACGCAGTATTTT.

This clone showed up just once. The J gene is TRBJ1-2, the V gene TRBV28; 11 bases line up with TRBD1. After removal of 5 bases from V and 2 bases from J, the junction contained 4 bases not matched to a gene. The germline V gene encodes CDR1 MDHEN and CDR2 SYDVKM. There are 15 residues in the CDR3. The CDR3 reads CASSAGTGGNYGYTF. The CDR3 coding sequence is TGTGCCAGCAGTGCCGGGACAGGGGGAAACTATGGCTACACCTTC.